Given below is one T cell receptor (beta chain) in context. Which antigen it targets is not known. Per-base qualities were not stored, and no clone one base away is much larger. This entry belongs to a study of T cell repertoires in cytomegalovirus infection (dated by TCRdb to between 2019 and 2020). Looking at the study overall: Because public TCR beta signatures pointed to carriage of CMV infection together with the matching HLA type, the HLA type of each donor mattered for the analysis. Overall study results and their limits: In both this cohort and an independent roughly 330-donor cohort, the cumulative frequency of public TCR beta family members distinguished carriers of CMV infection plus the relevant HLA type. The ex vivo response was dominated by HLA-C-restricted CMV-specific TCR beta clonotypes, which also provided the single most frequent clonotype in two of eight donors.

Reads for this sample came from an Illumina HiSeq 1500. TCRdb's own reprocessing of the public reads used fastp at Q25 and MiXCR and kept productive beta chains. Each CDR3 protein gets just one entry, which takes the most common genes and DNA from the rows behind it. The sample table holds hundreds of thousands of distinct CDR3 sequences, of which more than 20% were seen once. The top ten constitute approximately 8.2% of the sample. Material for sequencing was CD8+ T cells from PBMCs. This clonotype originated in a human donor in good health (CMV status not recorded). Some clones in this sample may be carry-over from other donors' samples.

CDR3 protein: CAILERGGHEQFF. The bases are TGTGCCATCCTCGAGCGGGGGGGTCATGAGCAGTTCTTC. This chain joins TRBV7-9 to TRBJ2-1; the central 10 bases match TRBD2. V and J are trimmed by 10 bases and 8 bases, and the gene matches miss 8 bases of the junction. The germline V gene (reference sequence) sets CDR1 to SEHNR and CDR2 to FQNEAQ. The CDR3 measures 13 amino acids from cysteine to phenylalanine. Of the read, only the CDR3 DNA is kept; its 39 bases are in frame from base 1.